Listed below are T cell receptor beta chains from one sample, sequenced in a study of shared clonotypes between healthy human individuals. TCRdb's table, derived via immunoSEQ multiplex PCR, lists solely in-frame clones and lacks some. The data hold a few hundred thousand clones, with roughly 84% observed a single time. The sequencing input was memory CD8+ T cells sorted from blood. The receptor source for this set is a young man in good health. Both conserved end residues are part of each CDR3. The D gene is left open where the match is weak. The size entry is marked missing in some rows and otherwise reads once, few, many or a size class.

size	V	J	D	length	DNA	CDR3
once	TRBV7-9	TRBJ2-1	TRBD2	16	TGTGCCAGCAGCAATAGACTAGCGGGGGGCCCCAATGAGCAGTTCTTC	CASSNRLAGGPNEQFF
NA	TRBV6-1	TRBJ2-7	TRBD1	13	TGTGCCGGAAACACCGGGACAGGCTACGAGCAGTACTTC	CAGNTGTGYEQYF
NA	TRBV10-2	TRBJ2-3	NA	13	TGCGCCAGCAACGGCGGTTTCACAGATACGCAGTATTTT	CASNGGFTDTQYF
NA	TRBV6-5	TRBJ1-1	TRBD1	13	TGTGCCAGCAGGCAGGGGGCGGTTACTGAAGCTTTCTTT	CASRQGAVTEAFF
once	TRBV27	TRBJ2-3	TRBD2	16	TGTGCCAGCAGTTGGGCTAGCGGGAGCTCCACAGATACGCAGTATTTT	CASSWASGSSTDTQYF
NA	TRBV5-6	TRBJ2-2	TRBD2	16	TGTGCCAGCAGCTTGGGGCTAGCGGGAGCCACCGGGGAGCTGTTTTTT	CASSLGLAGATGELFF
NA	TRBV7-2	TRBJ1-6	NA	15	TGTGCCAGCAGCCCACATGGCAACCTTAATTCACCCCTCCACTTT	CASSPHGNLNSPLHF
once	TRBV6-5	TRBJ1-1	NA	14	TGTGCCAGCAGTCCAGCCTTCAAACGATTTGAAGCTTTCTTT	CASSPAFKRFEAFF
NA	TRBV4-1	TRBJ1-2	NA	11	TGCGCCAGCAGCCAAGGGGCCAGGCGGACCTTC	CASSQGARRTF
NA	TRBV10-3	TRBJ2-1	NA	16	TGTGCCATCAGTGAACCCCGGGCCCCCTCCTACAATGAGCAGTTCTTC	CAISEPRAPSYNEQFF
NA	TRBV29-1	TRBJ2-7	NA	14	TGCAGCGTTGAGGTTAGGGGGAAGGGGTACGAGCAGTACTTC	CSVEVRGKGYEQYF
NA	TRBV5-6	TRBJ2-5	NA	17	TGTGCCAGCAGTTACCAGTCGGGCTGGGGGGGCCGAGAGACCCAGTACTTC	CASSYQSGWGGRETQYF
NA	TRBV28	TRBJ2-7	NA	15	TGTGCCAGCAGCCGCCTGGTACTTGTCACCTACGAGCAGTACTTC	CASSRLVLVTYEQYF
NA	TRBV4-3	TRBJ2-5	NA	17	TGCGCCAGCAGCCAAGATCGACTAGATACCTACGGGGGGACCCAGTACTTC	CASSQDRLDTYGGTQYF
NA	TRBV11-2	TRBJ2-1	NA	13	TGTGCCAGCAGCTTACGGCGTTACAATGAGCAGTTCTTC	CASSLRRYNEQFF
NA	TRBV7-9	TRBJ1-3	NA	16	TGTGCCAGCACCAACGGCCAAGGCATCACTAGAAACACCATATATTTT	CASTNGQGITRNTIYF
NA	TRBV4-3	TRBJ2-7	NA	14	TGCGCCAGCAGCCAACGCAGGGGTGAACACGAGCAGTACTTC	CASSQRRGEHEQYF
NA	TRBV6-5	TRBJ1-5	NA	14	TGTGCCAGCAGTAGCCCGGGAGTCAATCAGCCCCAGCATTTT	CASSSPGVNQPQHF
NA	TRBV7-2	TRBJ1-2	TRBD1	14	TGTGCCAGCAGCTTAGGGGGACAGGACTATGGCTACACCTTC	CASSLGGQDYGYTF
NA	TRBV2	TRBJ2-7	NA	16	TGTGCCAGCAGTGGGTTTCTGGGAGGGGGTGAGAACGAGCAGTACTTC	CASSGFLGGGENEQYF
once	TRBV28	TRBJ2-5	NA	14	TGTGCCAGCAGTCCCCACGGTGTTCAAGAGACCCAGTACTTC	CASSPHGVQETQYF
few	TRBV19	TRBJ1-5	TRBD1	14	TGTGCCAGTAGCGGACAGGCTAGCAATCAGCCCCAGCATTTT	CASSGQASNQPQHF
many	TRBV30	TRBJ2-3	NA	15	TGTGCCTGGAGTGGTGAAGGGGGGAGCACAGATACGCAGTATTTT	CAWSGEGGSTDTQYF
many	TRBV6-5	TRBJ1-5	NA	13	TGTGCCAGCAGTTACTCCGAGTTTCAGCCCCAGCATTTT	CASSYSEFQPQHF
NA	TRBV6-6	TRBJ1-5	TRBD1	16	TGTGCCAGCAGTTACTTTCCGGGACAGGGAAATCAGCCCCAGCATTTT	CASSYFPGQGNQPQHF
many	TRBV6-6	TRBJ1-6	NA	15	TGTGCCAGCATCCCTTCGGGGGCTCTTAATTCACCCCTCCACTTT	CASIPSGALNSPLHF
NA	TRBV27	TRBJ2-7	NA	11	TGTGCCAGCAGCTTCTCCGGAGAGCAGTACTTC	CASSFSGEQYF
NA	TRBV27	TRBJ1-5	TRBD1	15	TGTGCCAGCAGTTTATACAGGGGGCCGAGGCAGCCCCAGCATTTT	CASSLYRGPRQPQHF
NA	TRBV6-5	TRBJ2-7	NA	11	TGTGCCAGCAGTTACGACTACGAGCAGTACTTC	CASSYDYEQYF
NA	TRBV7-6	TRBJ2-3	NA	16	TGTGCCAGCAGCTTTGGGAGACCAGGGTCTACAGATACGCAGTATTTT	CASSFGRPGSTDTQYF
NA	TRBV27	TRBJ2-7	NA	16	TGTGCCAGCAGTTTAACATCGGGAACAATCTCCCTCGAGCAGTACTTC	CASSLTSGTISLEQYF
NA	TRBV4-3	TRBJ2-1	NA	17	TGCGCCAGCAGCCAAGATCTGGCTAGCGCCATCTACAATGAGCAGTTCTTC	CASSQDLASAIYNEQFF
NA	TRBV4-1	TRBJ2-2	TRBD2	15	TGCGCCAGCAGCCAAGGGCGGGGGTACACCGGGGAGCTGTTTTTT	CASSQGRGYTGELFF
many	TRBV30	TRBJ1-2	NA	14	TGTGCCTGGAGAGGTCCTAGGACGCTCGATGGCTACACCTTC	CAWRGPRTLDGYTF
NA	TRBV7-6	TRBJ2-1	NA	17	TGTGCCAGCAGCTTACATTCAACCAGGCAATTTATCGATGAGCAGTTCTTC	CASSLHSTRQFIDEQFF
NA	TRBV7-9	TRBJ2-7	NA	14	TGTGCCAGCAGCCTGGACAGAAAACCCTACGAGCAGTACTTC	CASSLDRKPYEQYF
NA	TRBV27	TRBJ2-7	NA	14	TGTGCCAGCAGTTTATTCCTCAGCTCCTACGAGCAGTACTTC	CASSLFLSSYEQYF
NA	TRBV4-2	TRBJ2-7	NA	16	TGTGCCAGCAGCCAGGAATCTACTTCGTTATCCTACGAGCAGTACTTC	CASSQESTSLSYEQYF
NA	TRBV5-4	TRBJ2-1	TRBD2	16	TGTGCCAGCACCACAGAGGCGGGAGGGATGGAGAATGAGCAGTTCTTC	CASTTEAGGMENEQFF
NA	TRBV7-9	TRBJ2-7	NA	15	TGTGCCAGCAGCTTAGCATCTGGCTCCTCCTACGAGCAGTACTTC	CASSLASGSSYEQYF
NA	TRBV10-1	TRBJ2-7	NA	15	TGCGCCAGCAGGGGGCAGGGTCTCGCAGGTTACGAGCAGTACTTC	CASRGQGLAGYEQYF
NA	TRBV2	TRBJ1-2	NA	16	TGTGCCAGCAGCGACTGGGAGTCTGGCGCGAACTATGGCTACACCTTC	CASSDWESGANYGYTF
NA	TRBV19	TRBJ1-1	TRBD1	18	TGTGCCAGTAGGAGGCCACCGGAGGACAGGGGCGAGAACACTGAAGCTTTCTTT	CASRRPPEDRGENTEAFF
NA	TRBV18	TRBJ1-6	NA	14	TGTGCCAGCTCACCGGTAATGGGGAATTCACCCCTCCACTTT	CASSPVMGNSPLHF
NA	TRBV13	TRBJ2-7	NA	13	TGTGCCAGCAGCGCCGGACAGTACTACGAGCAGTACTTC	CASSAGQYYEQYF
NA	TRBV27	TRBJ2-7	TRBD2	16	TGTGCCAGCAGCCCCCGACTAGCGGGGGAGTCCTACGAGCAGTACTTC	CASSPRLAGESYEQYF
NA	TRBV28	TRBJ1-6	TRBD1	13	TGTGCCAGCCTGCCAGGGGGCAATTCACCCCTCCACTTT	CASLPGGNSPLHF
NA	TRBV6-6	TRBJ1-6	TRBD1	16	TGTGCCAGCAGTTACTCCGCCACAGGGGTTAATTCACCCCTCCACTTT	CASSYSATGVNSPLHF
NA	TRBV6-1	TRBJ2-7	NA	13	TGTGCCAGCAGTGACAGGCTCCTTTACGAGCAGTACTTC	CASSDRLLYEQYF
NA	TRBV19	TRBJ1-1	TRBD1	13	TGTGCCAGTAGCTGGGACAGGAACACTGAAGCTTTCTTT	CASSWDRNTEAFF
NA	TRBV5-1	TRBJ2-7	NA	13	TGCGCCAGCAGCTTGGCCTTAGACTACGAGCAGTACTTC	CASSLALDYEQYF
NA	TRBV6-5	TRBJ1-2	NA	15	TGTGCCAGCACCCATGTAGGCCTTTCTAACTATGGCTACACCTTC	CASTHVGLSNYGYTF
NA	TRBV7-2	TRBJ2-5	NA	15	TGTGCCAGCAGCTTAGTTTGGCAGGGGAGCGAGACCCAGTACTTC	CASSLVWQGSETQYF
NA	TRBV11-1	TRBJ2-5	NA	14	TGTGCCAGCAGCTTGTTTACAGGTCAAGAGACCCAGTACTTC	CASSLFTGQETQYF
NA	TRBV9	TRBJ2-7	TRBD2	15	TGTGCCAGCAGCGACGGGACTAGCGGGGGGTTAGAGCAGTACTTC	CASSDGTSGGLEQYF
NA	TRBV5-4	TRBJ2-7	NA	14	TGTGCCAGCAGCTTGGCTGTACGGCAAGACGAGCAGTACTTC	CASSLAVRQDEQYF
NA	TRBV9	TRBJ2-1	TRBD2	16	TGTGCCAGCAGCTTCCGACTAGCGGGAGTTAGGGATGAGCAGTTCTTC	CASSFRLAGVRDEQFF
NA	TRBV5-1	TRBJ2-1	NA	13	TGCGCCAGCAGCTTGGGAACGGCCCATGAGCAGTTCTTC	CASSLGTAHEQFF
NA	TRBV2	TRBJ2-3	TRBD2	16	TGTGCCAGCAGTAGACTAGCGGGGGGACTCACAGATACGCAGTATTTT	CASSRLAGGLTDTQYF
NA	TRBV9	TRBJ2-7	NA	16	TGTGCCAGCAGCGTAGGTCTGGACACTATCTCCTACGAGCAGTACTTC	CASSVGLDTISYEQYF